This T cell receptor (beta chain) was recorded in a study of OX40 agonist ivuxolimab in advanced cancers. Study context: Of mixed ages from about 23 to 79 and averaging around 60 years, the group was approximately 80% male.

On this clone: Its antigen is undetermined.

After removal of 4 bases from V and 10 bases from J, the junction contained 12 bases not matched to a gene. Germline values: CDR1 SGHRS, CDR2 YFSETQ. The CDR3 consists of 16 residues. Clones were sequenced by immunoSEQ multiplex PCR, and TCRdb holds only the in-frame ones, with some missing. The table lists around 30,000 clones, 80% to 95% of them singletons. Regarding the study as a whole: By week 6 at 0.1 to 3.0 mg/kg, blood CD4+ and CD8+ T cells had expanded clonally.

The genes are TRBV5-1 and TRBJ1-6; 9 bases are shared with TRBD1. This sample comprised CD4+ or CD8+ T cells sorted from blood, obtained in a trial of the OX40 agonist ivuxolimab. This TCR was recovered from an adult with an advanced solid tumor such as melanoma, head and neck, liver or kidney cancer. The CDR3 DNA sequence: TGCGCCAGCAGCCTTATCAGACAGGGGGTCAACTCACCCCTCCACTTT. Translation: CASSLIRQGVNSPLHF.